This T cell receptor (beta chain) was sequenced in a study of cytomegalovirus exposure and HLA in healthy donors (dated by TCRdb to about 2017). The study in broad terms: An earlier analysis of about 560 of the donors reported 276 Gb of sequence data and some 110 million unique TCR beta sequences obtained from some 200 million T cells. An early release covering just under 650 HLA-typed donors comprised about 300 gigabases of sequencing data and approximately 85 million unique TCR sequences. The genetic ancestry cluster associated with self-reported Caucasian donors included 81% of the 398 genotyped donors. The study aimed to test whether signatures of past pathogen exposure could be identified by cataloging public T cell receptors. The study profiled the T cell repertoires of hundreds of subjects by immunosequencing and related them to cytomegalovirus serostatus. A separate validation cohort of over a hundred different subjects was used in addition to the roughly 700-subject first cohort. To predict cytomegalovirus infection status, the study brought together high-throughput TCR immunosequencing, statistical association of individual TCRs with disease status, and machine learning. A later analysis re-analyzed previously published TCR beta repertoires from roughly 600 donors and added high-resolution HLA genotyping to study TCR occurrence patterns. Rather than drawing on any new phenotypic data, the later analysis identified candidate immune exposures from TCR beta sequences and the way those sequences occurred across donors. In an earlier analysis of 500 to 650 of the donors, high-throughput TCR beta sequencing was used to judge whether each TCR beta V gene segment behaved as functional or pseudogenic. Donor age, sex, ethnicity and CMV serostatus were compiled together with the repertoire data. A later genetic analysis used genome-wide SNP genotypes for about three fifths of the roughly 700 donors, treating that subset as a discovery cohort. Every repertoire in the discovery cohort had been generated on one and the same sequencing platform. HLA typing included class I and class II loci at four-digit resolution. The number of donors typed differed by locus, with about 629-640 for A, B, C, DRB1 and DQB1, around 560 for DQA1, approximately 580 for DPA1, and about 450 for DPB1. Roughly five DR-DQ haplotypes were handled as single units for association and clustering, since linkage in the cohort was strong. Among roughly 400 genotyped donors of the cohort, an average of around 250,000 unique TCR beta nucleotide sequences was sequenced per donor, of which about 19% were non-productive. On the study overall, not on this receptor specifically: A further reported finding was that TCR beta sequences accurately predicted the HLA-A and HLA-B alleles for most subjects in the first cohort. According to a later analysis, parvovirus B19, influenza, CMV and Epstein-Barr virus appeared linked to several top co-occurrence clusters. Presence/absence analyses assumed roughly uniform sequencing depth across donors, an assumption that may not hold. It was suggested by the authors that the approach could potentially be generalized to other disease states and immunological phenotypes. This cohort had only TCR beta chains sequenced, and the lack of alpha or paired-chain data limited which features could be detected. Linkage disequilibrium might explain the correlated functional status among segregating V segments, but an unknown experimental factor could not be excluded. CMV serostatus was the only immune exposure information available for the cohort. At a false discovery rate of 0.05, a later analysis linked 16,000 or so TCR beta sequences to specific HLA alleles. In vitro tests confirmed that a few of the cytomegalovirus-associated TCR beta chains recognize cytomegalovirus antigens. Compared with equally common non-associated chains, HLA-associated TCR beta chains in a later analysis were more clonally expanded and had lower generation probabilities. Around 16 rarely observed V segments, including chromosome 9 orphons, were excluded from the earlier analysis of approximately 500 of the donors because counts were too low. Broadly in line with IMGT annotations, most TCR beta V segments showed up in productive rearrangements about 87% or about 30% of the time in an earlier analysis of approximately 640 of the donors. In a later analysis, the rate of TCR association differed among HLA loci, with DRB1 alleles having the most associated TCRs and HLA-C alleles having the fewest. Some IMGT-functional V segments, including TRBV6-2 and TRBV6-3, could not be distinguished by the 87-base-pair reads and were therefore excluded. HLA typing was unavailable for some donors at each locus, so association tests used only the typed subset. The classifier was reported to diagnose cytomegalovirus status with high specificity and sensitivity in both the original and validation cohorts. A cluster of highly shared sequence variants was judged likely to be a technical artifact of the sequencing pipeline. In the study, about 150 TCR beta chains were listed as associated with cytomegalovirus. Strong co-occurrence of HLA alleles, especially DR and DQ, made assigning TCR associations to individual alleles difficult. In a later analysis, most CMV-associated TCR beta chains were found to appear HLA-restricted, with HLA associations seemingly driven largely by CMV exposure. A later genetic analysis associated a missense DCLRE1C variant with V-gene and J-gene trimming of TCR beta chains, and an independent cohort replicated the association. Compared with the 666-donor mean, donors in an Asian-associated ancestry cluster had fewer N-insertions in productive TCRs, according to a later genetic analysis. Most TCR sequences were seen in very few donors, while some public TCRs were found in many individuals.

The cohort consisted of more than 650 healthy bone marrow donors. Cohort members were all nominally healthy when sampled, although unrecorded immune exposures were likely present. The donor was CMV seronegative and belonged to the group of more than 300 seronegative cohort members. Every donor gave a peripheral blood sample, and the peripheral blood mononuclear cells from that sample were used for TCR beta sequencing. The Qiagen DNeasy Blood Extraction Kit was used to extract genomic DNA from the blood cell samples. Library preparation employed the immunoSEQ multiplex PCR assay. For the multiplex PCR, a mixture combining 60 forward primers for TCR Vbeta segments and 13 reverse primers for TCR Jbeta segments was used. The CDR3 region of rearranged TCR beta genes was amplified from genomic DNA by a multiplex PCR assay. The Illumina HiSeq System was used to sequence the amplified TCR beta libraries as 87-base-pair reads. As for the authors' bioinformatics: A later analysis counted about 80 million unique TCR beta chains across the 666 repertoires, and some 11 million of these chains were shared by at least two donors. Raw reads were error-corrected and collapsed into unique sequences by a nearest-neighbor algorithm in which closely related sequences were merged to remove PCR and sequencing errors. V, D and J gene segments were assigned by aligning CDR3 sequences to IMGT reference sequences. For a sequence to be retained, a match of at least six nucleotides was required to both a V gene segment and a J gene segment. Rearrangements were classified as productive when the CDR3 lacked stop codons and remained in frame with V and J, and all other rearrangements were classified as non-productive. CDR3 was defined by IMGT convention, running from the second conserved V-encoded cysteine to the conserved J-encoded phenylalanine. The earlier analysis of 587 of the donors excluded sequences that lacked an unambiguous match to a single V gene segment. In an earlier analysis of 587 of the donors, a V segment was called functional when productive rearrangements were above 56.7%, and segregating when the standard deviation between donors exceeded 5%. A statistical classification framework was developed to diagnose cytomegalovirus status using the catalog of TCR beta chain sequences. In a later analysis, TCR nucleotide sequences were compared against IMGT/GENE-DB human TR gene sequences so that V and J genes could be assigned. In a later analysis, CDR3 sequences and most-parsimonious VDJ recombination scenarios were assigned using the TCRdist pipeline. In a later analysis, each TCR beta chain was defined by its CDR3 amino acid sequence together with its V-gene family, and reads lacking a unique V-gene family were excluded. A later analysis removed several hundred highly shared, low-generation-probability nucleotide sequences to deal with suspected cross-contamination and a sequencing artifact. A later analysis calculated a clonal expansion index for each public chain from normalized within-repertoire ranks of inferred template counts. A later analysis computed generation probabilities with a VDJ recombination model fitted to out-of-frame rearrangements, and checked the results against IGoR. In a later analysis, TCR-TCR, TCR-HLA and TCR-CMV co-occurrence was scored with hypergeometric tests, and a repertoire-size bias correction was applied to TCR pairs. A later analysis estimated false discovery rates by permuting HLA or CMV assignments 20 times. In a later analysis, co-occurring TCRs were grouped using DBSCAN, with TCRdist sequence similarity added in when clustering inside HLA-allele-positive subsets. Repertoires with fewer than 30,000 or more than 120,000 public chains were left out of co-occurrence clustering, as were five repertoires with anomalous nucleotide sharing. TCRdb limited this immuneACCESS table to in-frame rearrangements with V and J called. A share of clones is missing; checked studies link under half to unresolved V genes, and the rest is unexplained. V, J and clone size reflect that table, while D and trimming were determined from the DNA. The sample yields about 180,000 clones; 76% were counted once. Of the sample, roughly 1.6% falls within the top ten clones.

A few counts support this clone. There is no known antigen for this receptor. The sample holds no much larger clone one base away, and base qualities are not on file. V is reduced by 2 bases and J by 4 bases, leaving a spacing of 11 bases between them. CDR1 is given as LGHNA and CDR2 as YNFKEQ, both from the germline V gene. The CDR3 contains 14 residues, cysteine and phenylalanine counted. Just CDR3 DNA is preserved here, 42 bases in frame from base 1. The sequence links TRBV4-2 to TRBJ1-2, and possibly TRBD1, on 6 matching bases. This receptor was obtained from a man between 18 and 29 years old in good health and CMV-seronegative. Sequencing used PBMCs. DNA sequence: TGTGCCAGCAGCCAAAACAGGGAGTCCTATGGCTACACCTTC. Its translation is CASSQNRESYGYTF.